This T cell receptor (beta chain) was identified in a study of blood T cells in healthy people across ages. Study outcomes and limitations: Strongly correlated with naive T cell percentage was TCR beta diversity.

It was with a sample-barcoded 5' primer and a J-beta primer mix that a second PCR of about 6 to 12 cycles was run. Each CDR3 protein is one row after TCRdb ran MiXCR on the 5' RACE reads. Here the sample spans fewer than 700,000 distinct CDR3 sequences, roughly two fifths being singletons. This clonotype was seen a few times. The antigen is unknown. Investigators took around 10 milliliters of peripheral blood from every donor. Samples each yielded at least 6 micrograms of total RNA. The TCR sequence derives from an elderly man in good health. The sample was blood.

CDR3 nucleotide sequence: TGCAGTGCTAGTAGGGCAGGGTTTAGTGATGGCTACACCTTC. Translation: CSASRAGFSDGYTF. The J gene is TRBJ1-2, the V gene TRBV20-1, with D possibly TRBD1 on 5 matching bases. Trimming removed 3 bases at V and 6 bases at J, with 17 bases between. The CDR3 extends over 14 amino acids. Germline V lookup: CDR1 DFQATT, CDR2 SNEGSKA (reference sequence).